This TCR beta chain was captured in a study of CD8 T cells in Susac syndrome. TCR beta sequencing covered blood CD8+ and CD4+ T cells. TEMRA cells were FACS-enriched, unlike CD8+ and CD4+ T cells, which were negatively isolated. Random hexamers primed reverse transcription of 0.5 to 1 ug RNA. An immunoSEQ multiplex PCR amplified TCR beta CDR3 over 54 Vbeta and 13 Jbeta. TCRdb ran MiXCR on the immunoSEQ multiplex PCR reads and lists one entry per CDR3 protein. Of roughly 400,000 distinct CDR3 sequences listed, approximately 89% were seen once; the top ten hold roughly 0.1%. Trimming stripped 7 bases from V and 7 bases from J, with 16 bases between. Germline CDR1 SQVTM, CDR2 ANQGSEA. This CDR3 region has 12 residues.

The rearrangement links TRBV29-1 to TRBJ1-1; D unresolved. Sequencing was performed on CD8+ T cells from PBMCs. The receptor was derived from a human donor with multiple sclerosis. The CDR3 DNA follows: TGCAGCGCTCACTTCAAGGGCTTTGAAGCTTTCTTT. This gives the protein CSAHFKGFEAFF.